Following are 6 T cell receptor beta chains from one sample sequenced in a study of T cell repertoires in cytomegalovirus infection. In TCRdb, the reads were re-called with MiXCR into one record per CDR3 protein. The sample has about 85,000 distinct CDR3 sequences; 45% to 55% are singletons. Their recognized antigens are unknown. The material sequenced was CD8+ T cells from cultured PBMCs, taken from culture after CMV antigen stimulation. These receptor sequences come from a human donor in good health (CMV status not recorded). Some clones in this sample may be carry-over from other donors' samples.

This clonotype was counted only a few times. This chain links TRBV27 with TRBJ2-1; D may be TRBD2 (6 bases). The CDR3 totals 22 residues. The germline V and J ends were trimmed by 6 bases and 4 bases, with 37 bases remaining between them. Germline V gene lookup returns CDR1 MNHEY and CDR2 SMNVEV (reference sequence). The CDR3 region is CASSRTQYSRGSPRQGYNEQFF. Written as DNA, the CDR3 is TGTGCCAGCAGCCGAACCCAGTACAGCCGGGGGAGTCCTCGTCAAGGATACAATGAGCAGTTCTTC.

This sequence joins TRBV7-9 and TRBJ2-1, with TRBD1 identical over 8 bases. CDR1 and CDR2 from the germline V gene are SEHNR and FQNEAQ (reference sequence). Trimming at V came to 5 bases and at J to 3 bases, leaving 18 bases not matched to a gene. The CDR3 contains 19 residues. The CDR3 nucleotides read TGTGCCAGCAGCCATCAATGGACAGGGAAGAAGATTGGCTACAATGAGCAGTTCTTC. Translating gives CASSHQWTGKKIGYNEQFF.

This clonotype was recorded only once. The gene calls are TRBV5-4 and TRBJ2-2, with TRBD2 identical over 12 bases. This CDR3 region has 16 residues. V shed 4 bases and J 1 base; nucleotides not matched to a gene: 2. Germline V gene sequence: CDR1 SGHNT, CDR2 YYREEE (reference sequence). This CDR3 is CASSQGLAGNTGELFF. The CDR3 nucleotides read TGTGCCAGCAGCCAGGGACTAGCGGGGAACACCGGGGAGCTGTTTTTT.

The chain recombines TRBV19 with TRBJ1-5, with a tentative D call TRBD1 (5 bases). V lost 0 bases, J lost 0 bases, and 21 bases lay in between. The CDR3 runs 20 residues. CDR1 and CDR2 (germline): LNHDA, SQIVND (reference sequence). CDR3 DNA: TGTGCCAGTAGTATAGACCCCGGGACGGTTGGAAGGTATAGCAATCAGCCCCAGCATTTT. Its translation is CASSIDPGTVGRYSNQPQHF.

This chain uses TRBV27 with TRBJ2-7; 9 nucleotides line up with TRBD2. In germline, CDR1 is MNHEY, CDR2 SMNVEV (reference sequence). The V gene end was trimmed by 6 bases and the J gene end by 7 bases; junction bases not matched to a gene: 13. CDR3 length: 15 residues. The CDR3 DNA reads TGTGCCAGCAGGCTACAGGGACTAGCTCTCTATGAGCAGTACTTC. Encoded protein: CASRLQGLALYEQYF.

This chain links TRBV28 with TRBJ1-4, with 7 bases aligning to TRBD1. V lost 2 bases to trimming and J lost 8 bases; unmatched junction nucleotides: 8. The CDR3 is 15 amino acids. From germline, CDR1 is MDHEN and CDR2 SYDVKM. The CDR3 coding sequence is TGTGCCAGCAGTTTAGGAGACAGGGCTGGAGAAAAACTGTTTTTT. It yields the protein CASSLGDRAGEKLFF.